This is a list of T cell receptor beta chains from one sample in a study of CD8 T cells in Susac syndrome. TCRdb redid the calling of the immunoSEQ multiplex PCR reads with MiXCR, one entry per CDR3 protein. The sample shows 350,000 to 550,000 distinct CDR3 sequences, approximately 85% of them seen only once. The specimen sequenced was CD8+ T cells from PBMCs. The receptors stem from a human donor with multiple sclerosis. Each CDR3 is given with its conserved first and last residue. Fields, in order: V gene, J gene, D gene, CDR3 length, clone size, CDR3 protein, CDR3 DNA. The D gene is left open where the match is weak. Expanded clones are given a class, and other clones once, few, many or no size at all.

>TRBV4-1|TRBJ2-1|TRBD2|14|.
CASSSTGGPVVQFF
TGCGCCAGCAGTTCAACGGGAGGTCCGGTGGTACAGTTCTTC
>TRBV19|TRBJ1-2|.|14|.
CASRHSEGFGGYTF
TGTGCCAGTAGGCACTCGGAGGGGTTCGGCGGCTACACCTTC
>TRBV27|TRBJ1-1|TRBD1|15|.
CASSRQGRMNTEAFF
TGTGCCAGCAGTCGACAGGGGAGGATGAACACTGAAGCTTTCTTT
>TRBV4-1|TRBJ1-1|.|15|.
CASSQDPGWNTEALF
TGCGCCAGCAGCCAAGATCCGGGCTGGAACACTGAAGCTCTCTTT
>TRBV27|TRBJ2-7|.|13|.
CASSLSRRSEQYF
TGTGCCAGCAGTTTATCGCGTAGATCCGAGCAGTACTTC
>TRBV19|TRBJ2-7|.|13|few
CASTPGDSYEQYF
TGTGCCAGTACCCCCGGCGACTCCTACGAGCAGTACTTC
>TRBV5-6|TRBJ2-7|TRBD2|14|.
CASRTSGGDYEQYF
TGTGCCAGCAGGACTAGCGGGGGCGACTACGAGCAGTACTTC
>TRBV11-2|TRBJ2-5|TRBD2|15|.
CASSLGLAATETQYF
TGTGCCAGCAGCTTAGGCCTAGCGGCTACGGAGACCCAGTACTTC
>TRBV7-8|TRBJ2-1|TRBD2|16|few
CASSRRLAGRDNEQFF
TGTGCCAGCAGCAGGCGACTAGCGGGAAGGGACAATGAGCAGTTCTTC
>TRBV3-1|TRBJ1-1|.|15|.
CAAEQGKHLNTEAFF
TGTGCCGCAGAACAGGGAAAACACCTTAACACTGAAGCTTTCTTT
>TRBV7-9|TRBJ2-5|.|13|.
CASSPLGGETQYF
TGTGCCAGCAGCCCCCTCGGTGGGGAGACCCAGTACTTC
>TRBV4-1|TRBJ2-5|.|16|.
CASSQGGWDYQETQYF
TGCGCCAGCAGCCAAGGGGGCTGGGACTACCAAGAGACCCAGTACTTC
>TRBV5-6|TRBJ1-2|.|18|.
CASSLISENDGGTYGYTF
TGTGCCAGCAGCTTGATCTCGGAGAATGACGGAGGGACGTATGGCTACACCTTC
>TRBV4-1|TRBJ2-2|.|16|.
CASSQYPNANTGELFF
TGCGCCAGCAGCCAATACCCGAATGCGAACACCGGGGAGCTGTTTTTT
>TRBV27|TRBJ2-3|TRBD1|16|once
CASSYGTVPSTDTQYF
TGTGCCAGCAGTTATGGGACAGTACCTAGCACAGATACGCAGTATTTT
>TRBV27|TRBJ2-1|TRBD2|16|.
CASSLELGTSVVEQFF
TGTGCCAGCAGTTTAGAGTTAGGGACTAGCGTCGTTGAGCAGTTCTTC
>TRBV27|TRBJ2-1|TRBD2|15|.
CASSLGGGRGNEQFF
TGTGCCAGCAGTTTGGGAGGCGGGAGAGGGAATGAGCAGTTCTTC